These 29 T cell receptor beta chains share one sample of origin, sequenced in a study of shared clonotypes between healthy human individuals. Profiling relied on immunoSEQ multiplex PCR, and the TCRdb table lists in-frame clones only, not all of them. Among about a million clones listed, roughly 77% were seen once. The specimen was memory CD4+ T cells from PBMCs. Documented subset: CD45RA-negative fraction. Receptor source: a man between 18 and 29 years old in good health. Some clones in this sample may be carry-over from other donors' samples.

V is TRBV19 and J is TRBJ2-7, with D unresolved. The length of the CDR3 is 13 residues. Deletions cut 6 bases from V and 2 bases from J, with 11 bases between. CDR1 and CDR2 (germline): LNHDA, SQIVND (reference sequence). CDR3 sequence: CASRGSGPYEQYF. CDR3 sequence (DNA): TGTGCCAGTAGGGGGTCCGGCCCCTACGAGCAGTACTTC.

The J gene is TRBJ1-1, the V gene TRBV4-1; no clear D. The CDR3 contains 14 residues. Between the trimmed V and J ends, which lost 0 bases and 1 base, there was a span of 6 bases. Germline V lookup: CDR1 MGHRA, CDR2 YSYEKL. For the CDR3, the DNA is TGCGCCAGCAGCCAAGATCTCAGGAACACTGAAGCTTTCTTT. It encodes CASSQDLRNTEAFF.

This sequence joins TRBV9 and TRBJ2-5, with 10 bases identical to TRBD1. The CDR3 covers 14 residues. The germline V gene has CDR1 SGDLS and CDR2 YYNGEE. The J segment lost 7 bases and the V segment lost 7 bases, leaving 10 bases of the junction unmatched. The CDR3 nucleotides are TGTGCCAGCGCGGCCCCTGGGACAGGGGTGACCCAGTACTTC. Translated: CASAAPGTGVTQYF.

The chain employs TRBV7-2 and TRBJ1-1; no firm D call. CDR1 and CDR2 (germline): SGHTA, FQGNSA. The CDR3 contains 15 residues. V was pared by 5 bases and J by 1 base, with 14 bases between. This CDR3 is CASSPTMGQNTEAFF. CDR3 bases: TGTGCCAGCAGCCCTACGATGGGCCAGAACACTGAAGCTTTCTTT. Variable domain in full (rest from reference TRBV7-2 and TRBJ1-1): GAGVSQSPSNKVTEKGKDVELRCDPISGHTALYWYRQSLGQGLEFLIYFQGNSAPDKSGLPSDRFSAERTGGSVSTLTIQRTQQEDSAVYLCASSPTMGQNTEAFFGQGTRLTVV.

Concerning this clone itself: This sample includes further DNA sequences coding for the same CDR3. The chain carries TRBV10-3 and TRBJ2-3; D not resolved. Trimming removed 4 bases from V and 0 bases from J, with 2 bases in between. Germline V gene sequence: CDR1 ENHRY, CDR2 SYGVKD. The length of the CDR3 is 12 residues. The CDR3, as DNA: TGTGCCATCAGTGGGAGCACAGATACGCAGTATTTT. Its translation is CAISGSTDTQYF.

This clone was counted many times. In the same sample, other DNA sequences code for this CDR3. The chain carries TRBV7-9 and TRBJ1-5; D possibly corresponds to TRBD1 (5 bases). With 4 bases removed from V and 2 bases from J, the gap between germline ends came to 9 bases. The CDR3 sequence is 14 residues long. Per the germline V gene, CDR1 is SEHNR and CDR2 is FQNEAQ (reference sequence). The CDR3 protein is CASSYGGGNQPQHF. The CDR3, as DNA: TGTGCCAGCAGCTACGGGGGTGGCAATCAGCCCCAGCATTTT. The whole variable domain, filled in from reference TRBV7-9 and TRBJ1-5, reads DTGVSQNPRHKITKRGQNVTFRCDPISEHNRLYWYRQTLGQGPEFLTYFQNEAQLEKSRLLSDRFSAERPKGSFSTLEIQRTEQGDSAMYLCASSYGGGNQPQHFGDGTRLSIL.

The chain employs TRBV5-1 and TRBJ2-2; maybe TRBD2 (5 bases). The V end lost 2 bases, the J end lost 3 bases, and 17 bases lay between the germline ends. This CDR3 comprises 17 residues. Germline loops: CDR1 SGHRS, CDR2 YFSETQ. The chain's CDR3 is CASSLGSASVDTGELFF. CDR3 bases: TGCGCCAGCAGCTTAGGTAGCGCCTCTGTGGACACCGGGGAGCTGTTTTTT.

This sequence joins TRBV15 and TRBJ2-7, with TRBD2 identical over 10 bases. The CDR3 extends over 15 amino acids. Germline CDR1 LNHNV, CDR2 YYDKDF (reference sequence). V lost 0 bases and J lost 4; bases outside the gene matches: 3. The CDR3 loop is CATSRDILAGYEQYF. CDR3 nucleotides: TGTGCCACCAGCAGAGATATACTAGCGGGATACGAGCAGTACTTC.

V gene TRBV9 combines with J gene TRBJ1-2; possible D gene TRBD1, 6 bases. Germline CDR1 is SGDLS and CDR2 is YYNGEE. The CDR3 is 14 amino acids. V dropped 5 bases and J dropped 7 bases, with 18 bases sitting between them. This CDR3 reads CASRVQGPGGGYTF. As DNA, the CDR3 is TGTGCCAGCAGGGTACAGGGACCCGGGGGTGGCTACACCTTC.

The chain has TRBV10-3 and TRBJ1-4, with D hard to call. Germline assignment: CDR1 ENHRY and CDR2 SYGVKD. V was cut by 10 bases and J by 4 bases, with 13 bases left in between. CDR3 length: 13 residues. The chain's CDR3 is CARSRNFNEKLFF. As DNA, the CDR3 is TGTGCCAGGTCCCGGAACTTTAATGAAAAACTGTTTTTT.

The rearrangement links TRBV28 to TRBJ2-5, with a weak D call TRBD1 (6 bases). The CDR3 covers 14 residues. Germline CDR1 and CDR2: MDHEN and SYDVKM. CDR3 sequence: CGISTGYIIETQYF. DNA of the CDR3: TGTGGCATCAGTACAGGGTATATCATCGAGACCCAGTACTTC.

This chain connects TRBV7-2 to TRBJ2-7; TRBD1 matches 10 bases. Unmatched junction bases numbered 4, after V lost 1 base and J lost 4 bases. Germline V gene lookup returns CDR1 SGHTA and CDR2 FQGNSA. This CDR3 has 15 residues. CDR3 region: CASSLDGTGVYEQYF. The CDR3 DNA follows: TGTGCCAGCAGCTTAGATGGGACAGGGGTATACGAGCAGTACTTC. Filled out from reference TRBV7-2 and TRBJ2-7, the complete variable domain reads GAGVSQSPSNKVTEKGKDVELRCDPISGHTALYWYRQSLGQGLEFLIYFQGNSAPDKSGLPSDRFSAERTGGSVSTLTIQRTQQEDSAVYLCASSLDGTGVYEQYFGPGTRLTVT.

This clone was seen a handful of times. The CDR3, as DNA: TGTGCCTGGAATATAGTATCTGAGCAGTTCTTC. This encodes CAWNIVSEQFF. The chain has TRBV30 and TRBJ2-1; D is ambiguous. The CDR3 has 11 residues. Germline CDR1 is GTSNPN and CDR2 is SVGIG (reference sequence). V was trimmed by 4 bases and J by 9 bases, leaving 10 bases between them. Filled out from reference TRBV30 and TRBJ2-1, the complete variable domain reads SQTIHQWPATLVQPVGSPLSLECTVEGTSNPNLYWYRQAAGRGLQLLFYSVGIGQISSEVPQNLSASRPQDRQFILSSKKLLLSDSGFYLCAWNIVSEQFFGPGTRLTVL.

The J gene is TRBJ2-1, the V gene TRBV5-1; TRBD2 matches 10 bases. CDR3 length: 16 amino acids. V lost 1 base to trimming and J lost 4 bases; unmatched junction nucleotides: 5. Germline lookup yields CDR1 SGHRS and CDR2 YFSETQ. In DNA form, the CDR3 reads TGCGCCAGCAGCTTGTCTAGCGGGAGCGGGTACAATGAGCAGTTCTTC. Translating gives CASSLSSGSGYNEQFF.

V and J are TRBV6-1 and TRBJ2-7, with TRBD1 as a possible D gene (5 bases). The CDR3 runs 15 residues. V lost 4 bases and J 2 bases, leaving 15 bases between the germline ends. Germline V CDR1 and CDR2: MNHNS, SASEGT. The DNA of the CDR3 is TGTGCCAGCAGTGGACCCTACAGGCCACCCTACGAGCAGTACTTC. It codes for CASSGPYRPPYEQYF.

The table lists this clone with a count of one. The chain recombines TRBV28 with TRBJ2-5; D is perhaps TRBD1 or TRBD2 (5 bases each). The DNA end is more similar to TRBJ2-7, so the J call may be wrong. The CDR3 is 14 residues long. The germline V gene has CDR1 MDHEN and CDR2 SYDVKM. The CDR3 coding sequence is TGTGCCAGCAGTTTTTGGAGCGGACACTACGAGCAGTACTTC. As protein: CASSFWSGHYEQYF.

The CDR3 DNA reads as TGTGCCAGCACCTCTACGGCCGACAGAATGGGCTACACCTTC. Protein: CASTSTADRMGYTF. The chain couples TRBV28 to TRBJ1-2, with a possible D match to TRBD1 (5 bases). Trimming pared 7 bases from V and 8 bases from J, leaving 20 bases between. The CDR3 has 14 residues. Germline lookup yields CDR1 MDHEN and CDR2 SYDVKM.

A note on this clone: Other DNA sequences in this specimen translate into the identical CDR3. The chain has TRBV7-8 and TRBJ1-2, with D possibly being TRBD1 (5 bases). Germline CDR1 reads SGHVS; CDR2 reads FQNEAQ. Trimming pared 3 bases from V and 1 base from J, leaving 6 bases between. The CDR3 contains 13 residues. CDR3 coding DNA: TGTGCCAGCAGCTTCGGGGGTAACTATGGCTACACCTTC. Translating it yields CASSFGGNYGYTF.

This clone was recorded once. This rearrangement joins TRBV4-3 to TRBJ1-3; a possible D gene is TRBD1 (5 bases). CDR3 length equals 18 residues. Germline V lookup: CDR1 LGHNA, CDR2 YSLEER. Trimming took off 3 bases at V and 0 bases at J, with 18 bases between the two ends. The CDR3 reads CASSHHWEGPSSGNTIYF. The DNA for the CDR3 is TGCGCCAGCAGCCATCACTGGGAGGGACCTAGCTCTGGAAACACCATATATTTT.

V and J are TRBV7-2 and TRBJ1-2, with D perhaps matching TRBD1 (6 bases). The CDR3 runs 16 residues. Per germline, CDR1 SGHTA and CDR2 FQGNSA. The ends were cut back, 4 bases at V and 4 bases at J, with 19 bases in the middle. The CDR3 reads CASSSLGGQTVYGYTF. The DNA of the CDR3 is TGTGCCAGCAGCTCACTGGGGGGCCAAACAGTCTATGGCTACACCTTC.

CDR3 bases: TGTGCCAGCACCCGCGGACCAGAGCAAGAGACCCAGTACTTC. It translates to CASTRGPEQETQYF. This chain connects TRBV18 to TRBJ2-5; D remains ambiguous. V dropped 8 bases and J dropped 2 bases, with 15 bases sitting between them. Germline-derived CDR1 and CDR2 are KGHSH and LQKENI. CDR3 length equals 14 residues.

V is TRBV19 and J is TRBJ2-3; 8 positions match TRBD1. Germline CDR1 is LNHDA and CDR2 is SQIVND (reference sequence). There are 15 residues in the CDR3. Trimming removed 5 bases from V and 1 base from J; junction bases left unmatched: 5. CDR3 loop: CASSGPTGGTDTQYF. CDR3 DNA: TGTGCCAGTAGTGGTCCGACAGGGGGCACAGATACGCAGTATTTT. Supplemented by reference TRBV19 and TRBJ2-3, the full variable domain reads DGGITQSPKYLFRKEGQNVTLSCEQNLNHDAMYWYRQDPGQGLRLIYYSQIVNDFQKGDIAEGYSVSREKKESFPLTVTSAQKNPTAFYLCASSGPTGGTDTQYFGPGTRLTVL.

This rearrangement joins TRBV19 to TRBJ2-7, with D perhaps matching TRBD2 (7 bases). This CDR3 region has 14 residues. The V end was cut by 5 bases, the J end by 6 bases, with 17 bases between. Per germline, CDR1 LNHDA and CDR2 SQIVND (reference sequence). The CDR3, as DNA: TGTGCCAGTAGTCCCAACAGGGAGGGAGGCGAGCAGTACTTC. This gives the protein CASSPNREGGEQYF.

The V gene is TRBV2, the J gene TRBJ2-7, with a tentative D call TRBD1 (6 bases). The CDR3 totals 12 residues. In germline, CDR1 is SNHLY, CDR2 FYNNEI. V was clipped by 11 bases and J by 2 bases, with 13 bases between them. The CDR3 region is CACSGQPYEQYF. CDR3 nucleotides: TGTGCCTGCTCGGGACAACCCTACGAGCAGTACTTC.

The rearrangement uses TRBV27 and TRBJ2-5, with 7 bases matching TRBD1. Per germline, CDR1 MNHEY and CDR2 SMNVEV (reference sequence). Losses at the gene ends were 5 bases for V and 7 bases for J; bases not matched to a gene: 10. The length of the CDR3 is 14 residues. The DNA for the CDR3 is TGTGCCAGCAGTACACAGGGGCCACGAACGACCCAGTACTTC. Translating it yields CASSTQGPRTTQYF.

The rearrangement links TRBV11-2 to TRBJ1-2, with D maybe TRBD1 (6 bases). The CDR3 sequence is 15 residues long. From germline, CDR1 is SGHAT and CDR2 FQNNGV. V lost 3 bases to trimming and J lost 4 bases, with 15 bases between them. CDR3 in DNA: TGTGCCAGCAGCTTCTCCGACAGGTCGGGCTATGGCTACACCTTC. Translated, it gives CASSFSDRSGYGYTF.

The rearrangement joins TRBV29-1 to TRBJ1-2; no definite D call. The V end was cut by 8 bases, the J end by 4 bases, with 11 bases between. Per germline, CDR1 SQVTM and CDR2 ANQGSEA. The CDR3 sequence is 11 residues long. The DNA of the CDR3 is TGCAGCCTTGCAACAAGCTATGGCTACACCTTC. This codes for CSLATSYGYTF.

CDR3 protein: CASSPPSRTEAFF. The CDR3 region has the DNA TGTGCCAGCAGTCCTCCCTCTAGGACTGAAGCTTTCTTT. The chain has TRBV5-4 and TRBJ1-1; no definite D call. There are 13 residues in the CDR3. CDR1 and CDR2 from the germline V gene are SGHNT and YYREEE (reference sequence). V lost 5 bases and J 5 bases, leaving 13 bases between the germline ends.

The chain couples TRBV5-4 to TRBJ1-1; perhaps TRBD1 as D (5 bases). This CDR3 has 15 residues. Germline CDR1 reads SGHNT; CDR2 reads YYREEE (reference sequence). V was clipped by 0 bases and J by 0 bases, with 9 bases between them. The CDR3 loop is CASSLGQPMNTEAFF. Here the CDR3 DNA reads TGTGCCAGCAGCTTGGGACAGCCAATGAACACTGAAGCTTTCTTT.